The T cell receptor (beta chain) described here comes from a study of liver allograft versus peripheral blood T cells. Study-level background: A comparison was made between T cell receptor repertoires in transplanted livers and those in recipients' peripheral blood. Notes on the study in general: Intragraft T cell receptor repertoires of liver allografts were reported to differ from peripheral blood repertoires.

V gave up 1 base and J gave up 0 bases, with 5 bases separating them. CDR3 length: 14 residues. Germline V gene sequence: CDR1 SGHKS, CDR2 YYEKEE (reference sequence). Each CDR3 protein is one row after TCRdb ran MiXCR on the reads. Among fewer than 15,000 distinct CDR3 sequences listed, 15% to 20% were seen once. Concerning this clonotype itself: Its antigen is unidentified.

The V gene is TRBV5-5, the J gene TRBJ1-5; D gene uncertain. This TCR was recovered from a human patient who had a liver transplant. Some T cells may possibly be graft donor cells. CDR3 region: CASSLMDSNQPQHF. DNA for the CDR3: TGTGCCAGCAGCTTGATGGATAGCAATCAGCCCCAGCATTTT. The variable domain in full, completed from reference TRBV5-5 and TRBJ1-5, reads DAGVTQSPTHLIKTRGQQVTLRCSPISGHKSVSWYQQVLGQGPQFIFQYYEKEERGRGNFPDRFSARQFPNYSSELNVNALLLGDSALYLCASSLMDSNQPQHFGDGTRLSIL.